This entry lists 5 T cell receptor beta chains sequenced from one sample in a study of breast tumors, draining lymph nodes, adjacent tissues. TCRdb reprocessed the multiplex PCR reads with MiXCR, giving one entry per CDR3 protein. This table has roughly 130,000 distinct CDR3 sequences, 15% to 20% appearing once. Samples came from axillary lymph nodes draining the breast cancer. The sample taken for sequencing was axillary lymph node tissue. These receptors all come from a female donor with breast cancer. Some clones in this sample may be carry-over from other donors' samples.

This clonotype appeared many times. Here the CDR3 DNA reads TGTGCCAGCAGCCCCGCCCGTTTGAGCAGTGGGGCCAACGTCCTGACTTTC. Its translation: CASSPARLSSGANVLTF. The rearrangement joins TRBV13 to TRBJ2-6; D gene unclear. Germline CDR1 PRHDT, CDR2 FYEKMQ (reference sequence). The CDR3 has 17 amino acids. V was pared by 5 bases and J by 3 bases, with 17 bases between.

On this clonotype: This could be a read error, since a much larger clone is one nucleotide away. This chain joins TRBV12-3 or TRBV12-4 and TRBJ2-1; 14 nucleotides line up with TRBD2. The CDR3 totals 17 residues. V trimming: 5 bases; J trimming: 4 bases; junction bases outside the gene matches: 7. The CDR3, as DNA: TGTGCCAGCAGTCCTTTCCGGACTAGCGGGAGGTACAATGAGCAGTTCTTC. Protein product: CASSPFRTSGRYNEQFF.

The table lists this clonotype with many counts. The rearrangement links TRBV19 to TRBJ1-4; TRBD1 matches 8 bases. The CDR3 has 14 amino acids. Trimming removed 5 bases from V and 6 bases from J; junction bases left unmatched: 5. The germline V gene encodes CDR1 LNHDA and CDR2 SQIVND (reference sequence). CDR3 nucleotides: TGTGCCAGTAGTCAGGGGGCGGTTGATGAAAAACTGTTTTTT. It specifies CASSQGAVDEKLFF.

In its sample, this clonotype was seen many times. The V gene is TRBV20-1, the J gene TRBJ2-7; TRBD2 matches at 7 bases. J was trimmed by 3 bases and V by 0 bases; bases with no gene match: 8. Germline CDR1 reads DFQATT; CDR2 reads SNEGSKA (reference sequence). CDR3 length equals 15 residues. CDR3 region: CSARDLASGIYEQYF. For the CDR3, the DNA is TGCAGTGCTAGAGACCTGGCTAGCGGAATCTACGAGCAGTACTTC.

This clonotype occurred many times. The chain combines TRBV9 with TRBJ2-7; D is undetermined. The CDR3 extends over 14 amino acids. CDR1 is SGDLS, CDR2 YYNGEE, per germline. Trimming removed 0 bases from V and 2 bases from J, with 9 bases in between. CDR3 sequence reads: CASSVGIGPYEQYF. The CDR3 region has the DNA TGTGCCAGCAGCGTAGGTATAGGCCCCTACGAGCAGTACTTC.